This section outlines one T cell receptor beta chain sequence together with its context. Participants spanned ages 18 to 89 years and resided in 20 to 30 US areas. Donors were grouped by their self-reported clinical history. From germline, CDR1 is SEHNR and CDR2 FQNEAQ (reference sequence). This CDR3 is built from 17 residues. V lost 1 base and J 0 bases, leaving 10 bases between the germline ends. Per the original data handling: Quantification of nucleated cells was approximated via reference gene primer amplification. Profiled with immunoSEQ multiplex PCR; TCRdb holds only in-frame clones, not every one. The D gene and trimming were derived from the DNA, and the V and J assignments and clone size from that table. The table has about 220,000 clones, about 91% seen once; the top ten hold roughly 14%. The data were taken from a study of blood T cell repertoires in COVID-19.

This receptor was identified in a woman in her forties or fifties with acute COVID-19. Sequenced input: PBMCs or T cells enriched from blood (not recorded which). The genes are TRBV7-9 and TRBJ2-6; TRBD1 is a possible D gene (5 bases). CDR3 loop: CASSLVGEPSGANVLTF. For the CDR3, the DNA is TGTGCCAGCAGCTTAGTAGGGGAACCCTCTGGGGCCAACGTCCTGACTTTC.